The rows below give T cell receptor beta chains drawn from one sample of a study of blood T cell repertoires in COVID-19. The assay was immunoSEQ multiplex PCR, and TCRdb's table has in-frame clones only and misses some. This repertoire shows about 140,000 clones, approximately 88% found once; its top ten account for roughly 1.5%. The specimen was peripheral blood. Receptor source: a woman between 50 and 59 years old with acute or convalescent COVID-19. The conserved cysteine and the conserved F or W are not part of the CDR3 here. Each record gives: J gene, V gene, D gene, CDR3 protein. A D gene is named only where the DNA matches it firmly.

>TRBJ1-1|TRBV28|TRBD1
ASSSGQGATEAF
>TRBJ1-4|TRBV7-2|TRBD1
ASSLGTGLNEKLF
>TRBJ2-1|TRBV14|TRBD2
ASSQRSSGRALYNEQF
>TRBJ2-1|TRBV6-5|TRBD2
ASRSLAGSNEQF
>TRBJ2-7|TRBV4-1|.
ASSPESSRGAYEQY
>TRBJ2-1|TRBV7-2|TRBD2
ASSPKALAVDNEQF
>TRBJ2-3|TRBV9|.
ASSAPRTDTQY
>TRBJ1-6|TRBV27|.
ASSFSQYNSPLH
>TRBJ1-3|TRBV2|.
ASGQTGNTIY
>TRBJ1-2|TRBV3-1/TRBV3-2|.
ASSPRVGGYT